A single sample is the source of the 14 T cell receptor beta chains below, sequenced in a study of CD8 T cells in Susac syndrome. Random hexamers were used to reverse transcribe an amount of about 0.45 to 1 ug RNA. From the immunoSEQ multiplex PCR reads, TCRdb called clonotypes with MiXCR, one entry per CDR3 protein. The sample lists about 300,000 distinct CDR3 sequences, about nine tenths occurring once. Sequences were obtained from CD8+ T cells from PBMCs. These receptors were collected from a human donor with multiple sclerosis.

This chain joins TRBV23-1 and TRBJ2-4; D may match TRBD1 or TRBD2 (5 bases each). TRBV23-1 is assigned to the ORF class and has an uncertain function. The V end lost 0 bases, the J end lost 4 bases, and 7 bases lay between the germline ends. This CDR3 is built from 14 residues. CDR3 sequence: CASSQSEGKNIQYF. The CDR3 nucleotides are TGCGCCAGCAGTCAATCAGAGGGGAAAAACATTCAGTACTTC.

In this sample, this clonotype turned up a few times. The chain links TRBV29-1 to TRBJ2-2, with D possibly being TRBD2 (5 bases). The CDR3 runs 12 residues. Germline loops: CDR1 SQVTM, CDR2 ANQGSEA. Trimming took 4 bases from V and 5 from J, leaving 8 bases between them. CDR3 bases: TGCAGCGTTGTTTCGGGGACCGGGGAGCTGTTTTTT. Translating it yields CSVVSGTGELFF.

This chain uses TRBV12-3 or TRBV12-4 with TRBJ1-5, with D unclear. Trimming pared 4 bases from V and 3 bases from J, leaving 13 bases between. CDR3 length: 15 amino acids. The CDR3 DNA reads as TGTGCCAGCAGTTCCGGACTAGTCCACAATCAGCCCCAGCATTTT. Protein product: CASSSGLVHNQPQHF.

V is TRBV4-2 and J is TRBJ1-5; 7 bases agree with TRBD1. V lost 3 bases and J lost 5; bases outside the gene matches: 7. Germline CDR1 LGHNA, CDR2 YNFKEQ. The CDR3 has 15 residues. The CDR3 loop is CASSQRWDSYQPQHF. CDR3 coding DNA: TGTGCCAGCAGCCAGCGATGGGACAGCTATCAGCCCCAGCATTTT.

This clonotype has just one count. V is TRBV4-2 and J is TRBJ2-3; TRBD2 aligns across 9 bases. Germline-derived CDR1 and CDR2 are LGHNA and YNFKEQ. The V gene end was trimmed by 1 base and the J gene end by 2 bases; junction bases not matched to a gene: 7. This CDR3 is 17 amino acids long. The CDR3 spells CASSQAPQRGVTDTQYF. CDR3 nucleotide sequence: TGTGCCAGCAGCCAAGCCCCCCAGCGGGGGGTCACAGATACGCAGTATTTT.

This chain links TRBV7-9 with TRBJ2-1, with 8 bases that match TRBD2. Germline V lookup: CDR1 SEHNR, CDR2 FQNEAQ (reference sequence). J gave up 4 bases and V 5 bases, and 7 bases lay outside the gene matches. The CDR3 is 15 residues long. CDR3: CASSGQRERYNEQFF. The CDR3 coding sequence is TGTGCCAGCAGCGGTCAGCGGGAGAGGTACAATGAGCAGTTCTTC.

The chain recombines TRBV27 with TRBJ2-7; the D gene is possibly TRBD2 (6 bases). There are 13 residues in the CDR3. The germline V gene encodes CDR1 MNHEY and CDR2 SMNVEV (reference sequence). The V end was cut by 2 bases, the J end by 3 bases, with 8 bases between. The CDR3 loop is CASSLGGNYEQYF. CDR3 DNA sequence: TGTGCCAGCAGTTTAGGCGGGAACTACGAGCAGTACTTC.

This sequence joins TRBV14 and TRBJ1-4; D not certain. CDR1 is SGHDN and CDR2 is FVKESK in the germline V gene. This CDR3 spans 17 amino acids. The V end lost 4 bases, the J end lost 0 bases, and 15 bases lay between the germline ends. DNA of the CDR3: TGTGCCAGCAGCCCGGGTCCTGAGAACACAACTAATGAAAAACTGTTTTTT. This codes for CASSPGPENTTNEKLFF.

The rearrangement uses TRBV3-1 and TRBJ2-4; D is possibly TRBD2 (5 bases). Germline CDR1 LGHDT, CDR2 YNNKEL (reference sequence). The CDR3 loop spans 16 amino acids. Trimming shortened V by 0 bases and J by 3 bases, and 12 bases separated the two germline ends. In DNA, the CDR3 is TGTGCCAGCAGCCAAGAAGGGAGCTTTATCAAAAACATTCAGTACTTC. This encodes CASSQEGSFIKNIQYF.

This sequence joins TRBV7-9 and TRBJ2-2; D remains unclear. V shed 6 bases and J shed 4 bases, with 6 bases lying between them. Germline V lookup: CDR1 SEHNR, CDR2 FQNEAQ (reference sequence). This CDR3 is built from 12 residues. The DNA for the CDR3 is TGTGCCAGCAGGCCCGTCACCGGGGAGCTGTTTTTT. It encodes CASRPVTGELFF.

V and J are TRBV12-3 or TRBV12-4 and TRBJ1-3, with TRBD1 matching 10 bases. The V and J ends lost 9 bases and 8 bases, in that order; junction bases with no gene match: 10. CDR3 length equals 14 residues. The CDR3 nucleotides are TGTGCCAGTGGGACAGGGGTTTTTAGAGACACCATATATTTT. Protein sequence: CASGTGVFRDTIYF.

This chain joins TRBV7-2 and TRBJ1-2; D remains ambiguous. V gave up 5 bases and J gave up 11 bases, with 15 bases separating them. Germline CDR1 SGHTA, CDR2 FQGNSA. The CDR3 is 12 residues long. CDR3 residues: CASSRLLGKYTF. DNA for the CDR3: TGTGCCAGCAGCCGCCTACTCGGGAAATACACCTTC.

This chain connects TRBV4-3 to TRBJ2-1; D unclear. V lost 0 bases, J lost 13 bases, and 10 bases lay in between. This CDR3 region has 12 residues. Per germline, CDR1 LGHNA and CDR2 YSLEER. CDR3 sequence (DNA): TGCGCCAGCAGCCAAGATCCAGGTCTACAGTTCTTC. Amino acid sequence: CASSQDPGLQFF.

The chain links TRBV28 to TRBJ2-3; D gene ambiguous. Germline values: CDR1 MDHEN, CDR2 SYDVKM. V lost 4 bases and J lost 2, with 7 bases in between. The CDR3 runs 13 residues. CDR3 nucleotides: TGTGCCAGCAGTTCCCGGATCACAGATACGCAGTATTTT. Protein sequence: CASSSRITDTQYF.